This TCR beta chain was documented in a study of T cell changes during pregnancy in multiple sclerosis (dated by TCRdb to between 2018 and 2020). With respect to the entire study: The study examined how the T cell repertoire changed over the course of pregnancy in women with multiple sclerosis.

CDR1 and CDR2, per the germline V gene (reference sequence), are LNHDA and SQIVND. V ends up 8 bases short and J 7 bases short, with an unmatched junction base count of 14. Spanning cysteine to phenylalanine, the CDR3 consists of 16 amino acids. Just the 48-base CDR3 DNA is kept, in frame starting at base 1. Libraries were constructed by the immunoSEQ multiplex PCR assay. In TCRdb, the immuneACCESS table is reduced to in-frame sequences with V and J assigned. These tables do not hold every clone; where another copy was compared, an unresolved V gene accounts for under half, and the others remain unexplained. The sample table lists 91,000 or so clones, 93% of them with a count of one. 0.99% of the sample is held by the ten biggest clonotypes. In regard to this clone: Its antigen specificity is not known. Base quality data are lacking; no much larger clone is found one base away.

The chain joins TRBV19 to TRBJ1-5; 10 central nucleotides agree with TRBD1. Sequenced here: peripheral blood, sampled after pregnancy. This TCR came from a female donor with multiple sclerosis, enrolled in a pregnancy study. For the CDR3, the sequence is CASEDRDRGWRQPQHF. The bases are TGTGCCAGTGAAGACCGGGACAGGGGTTGGAGACAGCCCCAGCATTTT.